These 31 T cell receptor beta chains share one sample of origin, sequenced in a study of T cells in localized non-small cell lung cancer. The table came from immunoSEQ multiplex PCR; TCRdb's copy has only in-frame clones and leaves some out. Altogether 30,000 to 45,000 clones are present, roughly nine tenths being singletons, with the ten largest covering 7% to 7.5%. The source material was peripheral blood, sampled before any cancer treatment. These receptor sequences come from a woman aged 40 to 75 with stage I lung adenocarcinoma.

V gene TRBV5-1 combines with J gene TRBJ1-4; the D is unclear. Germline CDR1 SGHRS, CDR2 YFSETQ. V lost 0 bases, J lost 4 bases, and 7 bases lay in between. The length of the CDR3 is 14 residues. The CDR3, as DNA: TGCGCCAGCAGCTTGGACAGTCGTAATGAAAAACTGTTTTTT. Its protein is CASSLDSRNEKLFF.

For the CDR3, the DNA is TGTGCCAGCAGTTACTCGGTACAGGGGGCCCACGAGCAGTACTTC. Translating it yields CASSYSVQGAHEQYF. The chain links TRBV6-6 to TRBJ2-5, with 9 bases that match TRBD1. The DNA end lines up better with TRBJ2-7; the J call may be wrong. The germline V gene encodes CDR1 MNHNY and CDR2 SVGAGI (reference sequence). This CDR3 comprises 15 residues.

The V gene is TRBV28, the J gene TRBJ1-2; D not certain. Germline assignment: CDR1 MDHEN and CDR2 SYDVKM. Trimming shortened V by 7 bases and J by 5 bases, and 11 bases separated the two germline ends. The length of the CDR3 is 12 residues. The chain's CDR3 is CASNLVPYGYTF. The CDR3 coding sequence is TGTGCCAGCAATCTGGTCCCGTATGGCTACACCTTC.

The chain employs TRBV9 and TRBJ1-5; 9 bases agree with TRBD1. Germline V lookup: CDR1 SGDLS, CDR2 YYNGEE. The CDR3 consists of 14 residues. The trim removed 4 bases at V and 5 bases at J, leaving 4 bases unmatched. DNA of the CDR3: TGTGCCAGCAGCCAGGGACAGGGTGATCAGCCCCAGCATTTT. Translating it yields CASSQGQGDQPQHF.

This CDR3 is CASSLAWRGGQVAGELFF. The CDR3 DNA sequence: TGTGCCAGCAGCTTAGCGTGGCGGGGGGGCCAAGTAGCCGGGGAGCTGTTTTTT. This sequence joins TRBV7-8 and TRBJ2-2; 9 positions agree with TRBD2. Unmatched junction bases numbered 11, after V lost 0 bases and J lost 6 bases. The CDR3 spans 18 residues. Germline V gene sequence: CDR1 SGHVS, CDR2 FQNEAQ.

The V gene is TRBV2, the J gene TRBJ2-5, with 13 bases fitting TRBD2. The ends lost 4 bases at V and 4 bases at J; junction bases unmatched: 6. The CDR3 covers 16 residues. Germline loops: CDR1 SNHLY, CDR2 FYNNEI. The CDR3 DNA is TGTGCCAGCAGTGGGCAAAGGACTAGCGGGGGAGAGACCCAGTACTTC. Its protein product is CASSGQRTSGGETQYF.

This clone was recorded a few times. This chain's CDR3 is CASSPLGGEKLFF. In nucleotides, the CDR3 is TGTGCCAGCTCACCTTTGGGAGGTGAAAAACTGTTTTTT. This chain uses TRBV18 with TRBJ1-4; no firm D call. The CDR3 has 13 residues. Germline CDR1 is KGHSH and CDR2 is LQKENI. The V end was cut by 3 bases, the J end by 7 bases, with 9 bases between. The complete variable domain, with remaining parts taken from reference TRBV18 and TRBJ1-4, reads NAGVMQNPRHLVRRRGQEARLRCSPMKGHSHVYWYRQLPEEGLKFMVYLQKENIIDESGMPKERFSAEFPKEGPSILRIQQVVRGDSAAYFCASSPLGGEKLFFGSGTQLSVL.

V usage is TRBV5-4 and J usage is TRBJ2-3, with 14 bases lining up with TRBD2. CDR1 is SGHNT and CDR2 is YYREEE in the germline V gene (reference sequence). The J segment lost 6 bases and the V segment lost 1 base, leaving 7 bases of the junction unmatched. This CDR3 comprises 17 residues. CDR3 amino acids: CASSLRLAGGPSDTQYF. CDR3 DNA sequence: TGTGCCAGCAGCTTGAGACTAGCGGGGGGGCCGAGCGATACGCAGTATTTT.

The CDR3 DNA follows: TGTGCCAGCTCACCAACCGGGACAGGGGATGGCTACACCTTC. Encoded protein: CASSPTGTGDGYTF. The chain couples TRBV18 to TRBJ1-2; 10 positions match TRBD1. In germline, CDR1 is KGHSH, CDR2 LQKENI. Trimming at V came to 2 bases and at J to 6 bases, leaving 3 bases not matched to a gene. CDR3 length: 14 residues.

The CDR3 DNA reads as TGTGCCAGCAAACCTAACTATGGCTACACCTTC. Encoded protein: CASKPNYGYTF. The rearrangement joins TRBV2 to TRBJ1-2; D unresolved. V shed 7 bases and J shed 0 bases, with 3 bases lying between them. The CDR3 runs to 11 residues. Germline lookup yields CDR1 SNHLY and CDR2 FYNNEI.

CDR3 protein: CASSQLGGVSPLSSYEQYF. The CDR3 nucleotides read TGTGCCAGCTCACAACTTGGAGGGGTTTCTCCCCTGAGCTCCTACGAGCAGTACTTC. V usage is TRBV18 and J usage is TRBJ2-7; maybe TRBD2 (6 bases). The V end was cut by 4 bases, the J end by 0 bases, with 25 bases between. CDR1 and CDR2 (germline): KGHSH, LQKENI. This CDR3 contains 19 residues.

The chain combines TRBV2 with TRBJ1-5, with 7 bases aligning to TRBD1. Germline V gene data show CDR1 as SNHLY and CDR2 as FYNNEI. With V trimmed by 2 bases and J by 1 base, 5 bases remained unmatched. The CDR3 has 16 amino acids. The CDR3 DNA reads TGTGCCAGCAGTGAATGGCTACAGGGGAGCAATCAGCCCCAGCATTTT. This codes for CASSEWLQGSNQPQHF.

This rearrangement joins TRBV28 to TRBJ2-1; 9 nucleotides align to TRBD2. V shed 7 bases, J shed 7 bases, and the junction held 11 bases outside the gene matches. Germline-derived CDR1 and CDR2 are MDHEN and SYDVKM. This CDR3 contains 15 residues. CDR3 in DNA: TGTGCCAGCACTTTGGTTAGCGGGGGTAGGAATGAGCAGTTCTTC. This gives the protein CASTLVSGGRNEQFF.

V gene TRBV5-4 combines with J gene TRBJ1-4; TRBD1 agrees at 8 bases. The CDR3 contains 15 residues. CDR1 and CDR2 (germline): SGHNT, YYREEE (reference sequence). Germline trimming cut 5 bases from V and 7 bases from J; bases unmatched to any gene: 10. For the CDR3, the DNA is TGTGCCAGCAGTTCCGGGACAGGAGGGGCTGAAAAACTGTTTTTT. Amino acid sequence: CASSSGTGGAEKLFF.

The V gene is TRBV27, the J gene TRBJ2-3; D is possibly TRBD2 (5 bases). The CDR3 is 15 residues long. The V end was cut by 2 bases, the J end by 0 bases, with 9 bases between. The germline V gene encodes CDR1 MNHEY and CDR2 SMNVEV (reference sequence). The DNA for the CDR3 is TGTGCCAGCAGTTTAACTAGGGCTAGCACAGATACGCAGTATTTT. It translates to CASSLTRASTDTQYF.

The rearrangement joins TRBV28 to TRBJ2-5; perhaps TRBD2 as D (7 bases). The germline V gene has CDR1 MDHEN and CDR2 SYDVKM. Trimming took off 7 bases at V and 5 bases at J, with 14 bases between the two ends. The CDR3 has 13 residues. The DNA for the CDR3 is TGTGCCAGCAAGACCGGGGGGCAGGAGACCCAGTACTTC. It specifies CASKTGGQETQYF.

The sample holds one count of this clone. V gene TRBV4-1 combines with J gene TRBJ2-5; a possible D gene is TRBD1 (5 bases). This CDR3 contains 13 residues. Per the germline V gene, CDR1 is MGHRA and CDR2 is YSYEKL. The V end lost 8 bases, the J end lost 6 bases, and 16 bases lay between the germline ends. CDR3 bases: TGCGCCAGCTCAAAGGGGTTTGGGAAGACCCAGTACTTC. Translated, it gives CASSKGFGKTQYF.

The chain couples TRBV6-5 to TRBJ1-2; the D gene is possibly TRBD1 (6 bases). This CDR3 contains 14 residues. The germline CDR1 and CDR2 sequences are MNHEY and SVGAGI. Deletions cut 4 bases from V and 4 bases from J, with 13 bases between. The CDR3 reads CASSSSRQAYGYTF. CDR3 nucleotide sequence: TGTGCCAGCAGTTCCTCCCGACAGGCCTATGGCTACACCTTC.

CDR3 coding DNA: TGTGCCAGCAGCGTTTCCTCCGGGGGGGCGTCCGATACGCAGTATTTT. Protein product: CASSVSSGGASDTQYF. V and J are TRBV9 and TRBJ2-3, with 8 bases that match TRBD2. The J segment lost 6 bases and the V segment lost 2 bases, leaving 11 bases of the junction unmatched. Germline loops: CDR1 SGDLS, CDR2 YYNGEE. The CDR3 spans 16 residues.

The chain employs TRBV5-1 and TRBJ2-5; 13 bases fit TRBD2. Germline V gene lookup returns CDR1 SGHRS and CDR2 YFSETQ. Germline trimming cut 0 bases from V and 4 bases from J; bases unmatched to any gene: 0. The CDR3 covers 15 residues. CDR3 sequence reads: CASSLGTSGGETQYF. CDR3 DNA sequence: TGCGCCAGCAGCTTGGGGACTAGCGGGGGAGAGACCCAGTACTTC.

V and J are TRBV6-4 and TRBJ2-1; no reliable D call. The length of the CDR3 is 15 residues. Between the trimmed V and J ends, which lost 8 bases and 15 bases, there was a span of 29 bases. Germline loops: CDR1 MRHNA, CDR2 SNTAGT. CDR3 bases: TGTGCCAGCTTGTTAATATCGAGGCCGAATCGTAGTCCGTTCTTC. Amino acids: CASLLISRPNRSPFF.

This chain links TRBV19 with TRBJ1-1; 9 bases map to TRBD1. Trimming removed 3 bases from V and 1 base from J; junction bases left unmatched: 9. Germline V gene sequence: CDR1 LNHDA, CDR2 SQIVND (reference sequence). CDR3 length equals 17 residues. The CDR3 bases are TGTGCCAGTAGTATGTCGGGACAGGGATGGGGGAACACTGAAGCTTTCTTT. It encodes CASSMSGQGWGNTEAFF. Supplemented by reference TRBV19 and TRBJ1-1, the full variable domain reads DGGITQSPKYLFRKEGQNVTLSCEQNLNHDAMYWYRQDPGQGLRLIYYSQIVNDFQKGDIAEGYSVSREKKESFPLTVTSAQKNPTAFYLCASSMSGQGWGNTEAFFGQGTRLTVV.

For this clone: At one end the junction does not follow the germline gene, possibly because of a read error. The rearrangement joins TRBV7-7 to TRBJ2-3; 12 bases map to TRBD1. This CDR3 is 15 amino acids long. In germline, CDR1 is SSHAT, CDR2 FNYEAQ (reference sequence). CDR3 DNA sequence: TGTGCTAGCAGCTCTGGGACAGGGGGCCCAGATACGCAGTATTTT. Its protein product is CASSSGTGGPDTQYF.

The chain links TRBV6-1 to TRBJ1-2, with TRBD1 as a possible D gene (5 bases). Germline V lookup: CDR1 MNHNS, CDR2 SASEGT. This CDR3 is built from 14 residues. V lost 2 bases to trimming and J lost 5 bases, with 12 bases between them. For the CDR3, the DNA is TGTGCCAGCAGTGAATCCGGGACTGCTTATGGCTACACCTTC. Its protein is CASSESGTAYGYTF.

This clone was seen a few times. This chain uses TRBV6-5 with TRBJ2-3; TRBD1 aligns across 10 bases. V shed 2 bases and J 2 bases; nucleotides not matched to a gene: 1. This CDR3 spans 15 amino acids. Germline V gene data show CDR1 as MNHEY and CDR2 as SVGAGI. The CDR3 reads CASSYGTGATDTQYF. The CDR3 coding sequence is TGTGCCAGCAGTTACGGGACAGGGGCCACAGATACGCAGTATTTT.

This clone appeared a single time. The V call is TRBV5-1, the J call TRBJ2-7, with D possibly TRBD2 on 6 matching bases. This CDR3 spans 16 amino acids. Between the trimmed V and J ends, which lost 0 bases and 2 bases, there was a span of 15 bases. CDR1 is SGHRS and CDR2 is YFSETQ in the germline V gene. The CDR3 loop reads CASSLGGTAIPYEQYF. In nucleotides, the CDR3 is TGCGCCAGCAGCTTGGGCGGGACCGCTATCCCCTACGAGCAGTACTTC.

This CDR3 is CSVESGGRYEQYF. For the CDR3, the DNA is TGCAGCGTTGAGTCAGGGGGACGGTACGAGCAGTACTTC. V gene TRBV29-1 combines with J gene TRBJ2-7, with 7 bases matching TRBD1. V was pared by 3 bases and J by 4 bases, with 6 bases of the junction left unmatched. CDR3 size: 13 residues. The germline V gene has CDR1 SQVTM and CDR2 ANQGSEA.

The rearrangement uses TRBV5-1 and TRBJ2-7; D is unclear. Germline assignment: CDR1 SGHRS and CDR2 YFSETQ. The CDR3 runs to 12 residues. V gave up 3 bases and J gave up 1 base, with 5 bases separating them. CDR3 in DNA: TGCGCCAGCAGCTCGGGTTCCTACGAGCAGTACTTC. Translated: CASSSGSYEQYF.

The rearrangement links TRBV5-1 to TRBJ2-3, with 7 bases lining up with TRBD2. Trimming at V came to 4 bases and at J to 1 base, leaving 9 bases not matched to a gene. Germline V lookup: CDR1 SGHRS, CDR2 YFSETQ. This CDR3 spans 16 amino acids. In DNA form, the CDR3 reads TGCGCCAGCAGCACCTGGGGGGGAACAGGCACAGATACGCAGTATTTT. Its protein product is CASSTWGGTGTDTQYF.

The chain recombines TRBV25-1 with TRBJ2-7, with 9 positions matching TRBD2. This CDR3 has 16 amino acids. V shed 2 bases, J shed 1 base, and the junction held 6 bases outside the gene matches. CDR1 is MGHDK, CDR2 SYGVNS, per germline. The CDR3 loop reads CASSEEAGGTSYEQYF. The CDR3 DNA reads TGTGCCAGCAGTGAAGAAGCGGGGGGTACTTCCTACGAGCAGTACTTC.

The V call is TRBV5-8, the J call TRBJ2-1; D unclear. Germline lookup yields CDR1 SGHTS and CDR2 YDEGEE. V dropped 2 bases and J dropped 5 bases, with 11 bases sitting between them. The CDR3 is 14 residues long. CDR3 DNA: TGTGCCAGCAGCTTTTATCACCGAGACAATGAGCAGTTCTTC. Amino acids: CASSFYHRDNEQFF.